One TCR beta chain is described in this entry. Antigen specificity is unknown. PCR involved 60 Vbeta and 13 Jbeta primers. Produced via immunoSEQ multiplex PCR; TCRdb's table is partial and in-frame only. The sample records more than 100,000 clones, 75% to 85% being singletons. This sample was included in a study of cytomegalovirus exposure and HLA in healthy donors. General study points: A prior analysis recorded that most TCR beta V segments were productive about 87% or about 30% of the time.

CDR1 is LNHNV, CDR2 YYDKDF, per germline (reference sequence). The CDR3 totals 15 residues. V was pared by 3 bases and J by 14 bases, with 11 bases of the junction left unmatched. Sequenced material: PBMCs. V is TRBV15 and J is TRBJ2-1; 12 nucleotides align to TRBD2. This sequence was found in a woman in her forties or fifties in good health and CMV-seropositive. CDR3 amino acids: CATSSIGLAGLKEFF. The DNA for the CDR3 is TGTGCCACCAGCAGTATAGGACTAGCGGGACTTAAGGAGTTCTTC.